The table lists the clone carrying this T cell receptor (beta chain) with a few counts. TCRdb reprocessed the 5' RACE reads with MiXCR, giving one entry per CDR3 protein. The profile shows around 470,000 distinct CDR3 sequences, approximately 15% of them singletons. CDR1 is WNHNN, CDR2 SYGVQD, per germline (reference sequence). The CDR3 sequence is 13 residues long. Trimming shortened V by 3 bases and J by 9 bases, and 12 bases separated the two germline ends. The data are from a study of identical twins. The same data also contributed to another study, on yellow fever vaccine responses in identical twins.

This chain uses TRBV10-1 with TRBJ2-1; D might be TRBD1 or TRBD2, each matching 5 bases. The clonotype was recovered from a woman aged 18-29 years in good health. Sequencing was done on a sample of CD4+ T cells sorted from blood. The CDR3 reads CASSDPTRGEQFF. CDR3 DNA: TGCGCCAGCAGTGACCCAACTAGGGGTGAGCAGTTCTTC.